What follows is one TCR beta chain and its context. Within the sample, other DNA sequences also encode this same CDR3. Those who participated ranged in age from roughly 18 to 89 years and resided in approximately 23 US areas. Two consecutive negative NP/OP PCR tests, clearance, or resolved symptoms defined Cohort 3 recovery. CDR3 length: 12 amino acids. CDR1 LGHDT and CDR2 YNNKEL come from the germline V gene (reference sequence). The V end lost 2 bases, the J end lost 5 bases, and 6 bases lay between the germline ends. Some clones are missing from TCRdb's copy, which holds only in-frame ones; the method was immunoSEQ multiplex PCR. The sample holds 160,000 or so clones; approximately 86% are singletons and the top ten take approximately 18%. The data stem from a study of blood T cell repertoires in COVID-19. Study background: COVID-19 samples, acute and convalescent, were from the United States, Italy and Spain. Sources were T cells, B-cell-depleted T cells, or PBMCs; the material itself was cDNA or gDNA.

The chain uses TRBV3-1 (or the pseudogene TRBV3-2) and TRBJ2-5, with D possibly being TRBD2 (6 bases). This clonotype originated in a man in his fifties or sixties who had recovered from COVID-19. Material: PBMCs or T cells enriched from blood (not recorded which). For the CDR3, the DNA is TGTGCCAGCAGCCAACGGGGGGAGACCCAGTACTTC. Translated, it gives CASSQRGETQYF.